Shown below are 22 T cell receptor beta chains from a single sample sequenced in a study of T cell changes during pregnancy in multiple sclerosis. The table came from immunoSEQ multiplex PCR; TCRdb's copy has only in-frame clones and leaves some out. The sample shows around 56,000 clones, over 75% of them seen only once. The starting material was peripheral blood, obtained after pregnancy. Every receptor here comes from a female donor with multiple sclerosis, enrolled in a pregnancy study.

This sequence joins TRBV2 and TRBJ1-6, with 9 bases aligning to TRBD1. CDR1 and CDR2 (germline): SNHLY, FYNNEI. The CDR3 sequence is 15 residues long. J was trimmed by 7 bases and V by 5 bases; bases with no gene match: 6. This CDR3 reads CASSPRTGGNSPLHF. CDR3 bases: TGTGCCAGCAGTCCCAGAACAGGGGGCAATTCACCCCTCCACTTT.

The J gene is TRBJ1-2, the V gene TRBV7-2; weak D call: TRBD1 (5 bases). The V gene's germline CDR1 is SGHTA and CDR2 FQGNSA. Trimming removed 1 base from V and 7 bases from J, with 16 bases in between. The CDR3 runs 15 residues. The CDR3 loop reads CASSLDFGGEVGYTF. The CDR3 DNA is TGTGCCAGCAGCTTAGACTTTGGAGGGGAGGTTGGCTACACCTTC.

V gene TRBV5-1 combines with J gene TRBJ1-4; possibly TRBD1 for D (6 bases). Per germline, CDR1 SGHRS and CDR2 YFSETQ. The V and J ends lost 0 bases and 8 bases respectively, with 11 bases between them. The CDR3 has 14 residues. CDR3: CASSLEQGNEKLFF. The CDR3 DNA is TGCGCCAGCAGCTTGGAACAGGGTAACGAAAAACTGTTTTTT.

CDR3: CSVGQGWGMNTEAFF. The CDR3 nucleotides are TGCAGCGTCGGACAGGGGTGGGGGATGAACACTGAAGCTTTCTTT. The chain carries TRBV29-1 and TRBJ1-1, with 9 bases fitting TRBD1. Germline CDR1 SQVTM, CDR2 ANQGSEA. The CDR3 totals 15 residues. With V trimmed by 6 bases and J by 0 bases, 8 bases remained unmatched.

The chain links TRBV27 to TRBJ2-7, with D possibly TRBD2 on 6 matching bases. The CDR3 loop spans 14 amino acids. The V gene's germline CDR1 is MNHEY and CDR2 SMNVEV (reference sequence). Between the trimmed V and J ends, which lost 3 bases and 0 bases, there was a span of 9 bases. CDR3 protein: CASSLRGPSYEQYF. CDR3 DNA: TGTGCCAGCAGTTTGCGGGGACCCTCCTACGAGCAGTACTTC.

The J gene is TRBJ2-1, the V gene TRBV5-8; 9 bases are a match to TRBD1. The V gene end was trimmed by 0 bases and the J gene end by 3 bases; junction bases not matched to a gene: 1. This CDR3 is 15 amino acids long. From germline, CDR1 is SGHTS and CDR2 YDEGEE. CDR3 protein: CASSLGDRDYNEQFF. In DNA, the CDR3 is TGTGCCAGCAGCTTGGGGGACAGGGACTACAATGAGCAGTTCTTC.

V gene TRBV18 combines with J gene TRBJ2-1; TRBD1 matches 8 bases. The CDR3 is 16 residues long. CDR1 and CDR2 from the germline V gene are KGHSH and LQKENI. Trimming took 1 base from V and 12 from J; bases not matched to a gene: 14. Here the CDR3 DNA reads TGTGCCAGCTCACCACAGGGACAGGCCCCACCAGTTGTGCAGTTCTTC. Its protein is CASSPQGQAPPVVQFF.

The chain recombines TRBV13 with TRBJ2-2; TRBD2 matches at 10 bases. This CDR3 comprises 18 residues. J was trimmed by 6 bases and V by 1 base; bases with no gene match: 11. The germline gives CDR1 PRHDT, CDR2 FYEKMQ (reference sequence). The CDR3 DNA follows: TGTGCCAGCAGCTTAGTCTATGGGCTAGCGGGGGCCGCCGGGGAGCTGTTTTTT. Translated: CASSLVYGLAGAAGELFF.

The count of this clone is one. The gene calls are TRBV19 and TRBJ2-3, with 10 bases fitting TRBD1. The CDR3 is made up of 16 amino acids. V lost 6 bases to trimming and J lost 3 bases; unmatched junction nucleotides: 9. Per the germline V gene, CDR1 is LNHDA and CDR2 is SQIVND (reference sequence). In DNA form, the CDR3 reads TGTGCCAGTAGGACAGGGGGCGCGGGGCCTACAGATACGCAGTATTTT. As protein: CASRTGGAGPTDTQYF.

V and J are TRBV27 and TRBJ1-5; 11 nucleotides match TRBD1. The CDR3 consists of 17 residues. Germline assignment: CDR1 MNHEY and CDR2 SMNVEV (reference sequence). The V gene end was trimmed by 4 bases and the J gene end by 2 bases; junction bases not matched to a gene: 7. The CDR3 region is CASSSGQGASGNQPQHF. The CDR3 nucleotides are TGTGCCAGCAGTTCCGGACAGGGGGCTTCGGGCAATCAGCCCCAGCATTTT.

The chain carries TRBV4-1 and TRBJ2-2; 8 bases align to TRBD1. Trimming took 1 base from V and 4 from J; bases not matched to a gene: 8. The V gene's germline CDR1 is MGHRA and CDR2 YSYEKL. The CDR3 has 17 amino acids. DNA for the CDR3: TGCGCCAGCAGCCAAGGGTCGGGGACAGGCCTCACCGGGGAGCTGTTTTTT. Amino acids: CASSQGSGTGLTGELFF.

The chain links TRBV6-5 to TRBJ1-2; 7 bases map to TRBD1. The CDR3 consists of 14 residues. Germline V gives CDR1 MNHEY, CDR2 SVGAGI. The J segment lost 4 bases and the V segment lost 4 bases, leaving 6 bases of the junction unmatched. CDR3 loop: CASSSTGDTYGYTF. The CDR3 nucleotides are TGTGCCAGCAGTTCCACAGGGGACACCTATGGCTACACCTTC.

The chain combines TRBV10-3 with TRBJ2-1; weak D call: TRBD2 (5 bases). Trimming removed 4 bases from V and 12 bases from J, with 31 bases in between. This CDR3 comprises 18 residues. Germline V gene sequence: CDR1 ENHRY, CDR2 SYGVKD. CDR3 sequence: CAISATDQASTGEMVQFF. The CDR3 DNA reads TGTGCCATCAGTGCTACAGACCAGGCTTCAACCGGGGAAATGGTGCAGTTCTTC.

J is TRBJ1-5 and V is TRBV28, with D unclear. The CDR3 spans 17 residues. Germline CDR1 and CDR2: MDHEN and SYDVKM. The V end was cut by 2 bases, the J end by 7 bases, with 21 bases between. The CDR3 DNA is TGTGCCAGCAGTTTACTCCCTTACCATCCGATACTACAGCCCCAGCATTTT. Translating it yields CASSLLPYHPILQPQHF. Full variable domain (remainder filled in from reference TRBV28 and TRBJ1-5): DVKVTQSSRYLVKRTGEKVFLECVQDMDHENMFWYRQDPGLGLRLIYFSYDVKMKEKGDIPEGYSVSREKKERFSLILESASTNQTSMYLCASSLLPYHPILQPQHFGDGTRLSIL.

J is TRBJ1-1 and V is TRBV5-4; D gene unclear. The germline V gene encodes CDR1 SGHNT and CDR2 YYREEE (reference sequence). Trimming left V 4 bases short and J 1 base short, with 11 bases between. The CDR3 is 14 amino acids. The CDR3 region has the DNA TGTGCCAGCAGCGGTGGGCAGACGAACACTGAAGCTTTCTTT. Its protein product is CASSGGQTNTEAFF.

The V and J genes are TRBV7-9 and TRBJ1-2, with D perhaps matching TRBD1 (5 bases). Trimming stripped 3 bases from V and 3 bases from J, with 17 bases between. Germline CDR1 is SEHNR and CDR2 is FQNEAQ (reference sequence). The CDR3 is 16 residues long. CDR3 nucleotide sequence: TGTGCCAGCAGCTTCGGTAATCGGGGGGTCGACTATGGCTACACCTTC. It translates to CASSFGNRGVDYGYTF.

This clone was picked up a small number of times. The chain joins TRBV5-4 to TRBJ2-1; 7 positions match TRBD2. Germline V gives CDR1 SGHNT, CDR2 YYREEE (reference sequence). The V segment lost 4 bases and the J segment 7 bases; nucleotides outside the gene matches: 11. The CDR3 contains 15 residues. The DNA of the CDR3 is TGTGCCAGCAGCCCCGGGGGGACCCAACTAAATGAGCAGTTCTTC. As protein: CASSPGGTQLNEQFF.

This clone has more than one count but fewer than ten. The V call is TRBV5-1, the J call TRBJ2-1; 7 bases agree with TRBD1. The CDR3 sequence is 14 residues long. Trimming removed 4 bases from V and 2 bases from J; junction bases left unmatched: 3. The V gene's germline CDR1 is SGHRS and CDR2 YFSETQ. Here the CDR3 DNA reads TGCGCCAGCAGCCAGGGGACAGCCTACAATGAGCAGTTCTTC. It specifies CASSQGTAYNEQFF. The variable domain in full, with the rest retrieved from reference TRBV5-1 and TRBJ2-1, is KAGVTQTPRYLIKTRGQQVTLSCSPISGHRSVSWYQQTPGQGLQFLFEYFSETQRNKGNFPGRFSGRQFSNSRSEMNVSTLELGDSALYLCASSQGTAYNEQFFGPGTRLTVL.

There are a few counts of this clone. The chain joins TRBV19 to TRBJ1-2, with D perhaps matching TRBD1 (6 bases). In germline, CDR1 is LNHDA, CDR2 SQIVND (reference sequence). Trimming left V 7 bases short and J 5 bases short, with 11 bases between. The CDR3 loop spans 12 amino acids. CDR3 residues: CASIEQGYGYTF. The DNA for the CDR3 is TGTGCCAGTATCGAACAGGGTTATGGCTACACCTTC.

This sequence joins TRBV5-1 and TRBJ2-5; D is unresolved. CDR3 length equals 14 residues. The V end was cut by 0 bases, the J end by 1 base, with 7 bases between. Germline V gene sequence: CDR1 SGHRS, CDR2 YFSETQ. The chain's CDR3 is CASSLEISQETQYF. The CDR3 DNA sequence: TGCGCCAGCAGCTTGGAAATCAGCCAAGAGACCCAGTACTTC. Together with reference TRBV5-1 and TRBJ2-5, the CDR3 gives the full variable domain: KAGVTQTPRYLIKTRGQQVTLSCSPISGHRSVSWYQQTPGQGLQFLFEYFSETQRNKGNFPGRFSGRQFSNSRSEMNVSTLELGDSALYLCASSLEISQETQYFGPGTRLLVL.

The genes are TRBV30 and TRBJ1-3, with TRBD1 matching over 7 bases. The germline gives CDR1 GTSNPN, CDR2 SVGIG (reference sequence). V was clipped by 1 base and J by 0 bases; unmatched bases: 9. The CDR3 length is 17 residues. The CDR3 DNA follows: TGTGCCTGGAGTGGACAGGGCCCTAACTACTCTGGAAACACCATATATTTT. Amino acid sequence: CAWSGQGPNYSGNTIYF.

CDR3 loop: CASSLQGNTEAFF. Here the CDR3 DNA reads TGTGCCAGCAGCTTACAGGGTAACACTGAAGCTTTCTTT. This chain connects TRBV5-4 to TRBJ1-1; perhaps TRBD1 as D (6 bases). Trimming left V 2 bases short and J 2 bases short, with 7 bases between. In germline, CDR1 is SGHNT, CDR2 YYREEE (reference sequence). The CDR3 runs to 13 residues.